This T cell receptor beta chain was observed in a study of T cells after yellow fever vaccination. Overall study context: SMART-Seq v4 Ultra Low Input prepared the low-cell-number fractions. General study results and limits: Few clonotypes appeared in both CD4 and CD8 compartments.

This clonotype has at least ten counts. What it binds is unknown. Synthesis of TCR cDNA relied on 5'RACE template switching, which attached a universal primer site and UMIs. TCRdb recomputed calls from the 5' RACE reads with MiXCR, one row per CDR3 protein. The data hold roughly 120,000 distinct CDR3 sequences, with under 8% observed a single time. This TCR came from a man younger than 35 who received the YFV17D yellow fever vaccine. Sample: CD4+ T cells sorted from PBMCs, taken approximately 11 days after the first yellow fever vaccination.

The CDR3, as DNA: TGTGCCAGCAGTTTGGCATTAAGTCGGGGGTATAATTCACCCCTCCACTTT. Translating it yields CASSLALSRGYNSPLHF. This chain uses TRBV6-5 with TRBJ1-6; the D gene is possibly TRBD1 (5 bases). Trimming took 4 bases from V and 4 from J, leaving 17 bases between them. CDR3 size: 17 residues. Germline CDR1 MNHEY, CDR2 SVGAGI.